The subject of this entry is one T cell receptor beta chain. What it binds is not known. This specimen comes from a study of cytomegalovirus exposure and HLA in healthy donors. Points from the study as a whole: The study carried out a later analysis of TCR beta sequences. It associated approximately 17,000 of them with specific HLA alleles at a false discovery rate of 0.05. In a later analysis, the majority of CMV-associated beta chains seemingly showed HLA restriction. Testing in vitro showed a few CMV-associated chains specific for CMV antigens. TCR beta V- and J-gene trimming was later associated with a missense DCLRE1C variant.

The V segment lost 0 bases and the J segment 9 bases; nucleotides outside the gene matches: 7. The CDR3 is 15 amino acids. Germline CDR1 and CDR2: MGHRA and YSYEKL. With 60 Vbeta and 13 Jbeta primers, the PCR was carried out. The protocol was immunoSEQ multiplex PCR, while the TCRdb copy is restricted to in-frame clones and leaves out a portion. The data hold about 240,000 clones, with approximately 80% observed a single time. The specimen sequenced was PBMCs. This chain joins TRBV4-1 and TRBJ2-1; 8 positions match TRBD2. The receptor comes from a woman aged 55 to 70 in good health and CMV-seropositive. In DNA, the CDR3 is TGCGCCAGCAGCCAAGATTCACGGGAGGGGGGTGAGCAGTTCTTC. Amino acids: CASSQDSREGGEQFF.